This T cell receptor (beta chain) was profiled in a study of shared clonotypes between healthy human individuals. Only in-frame clones appear in the TCRdb table, and some are missing; sequencing was by immunoSEQ multiplex PCR. This table has about 640,000 clones, about 78% appearing once. This clone turned up a few times. No antigen is known for it. The study's findings and limits: Tissues were not sampled, only blood, and their repertoires likely differ.

Germline V CDR1 and CDR2: SNHLY, FYNNEI. V was clipped by 4 bases and J by 6 bases; unmatched bases: 11. The CDR3 consists of 15 residues. Material: memory CD4+ T cells sorted from blood. Subset meaning: CD45RA-negative fraction. This receptor was obtained from a woman aged 25 to 39 in good health. The rearrangement uses TRBV2 and TRBJ1-1, with TRBD1 matching 7 bases. The CDR3 region is CASSVEGQAMAEAFF. CDR3 sequence (DNA): TGTGCCAGCAGTGTAGAAGGACAGGCCATGGCTGAAGCTTTCTTT.